This passage covers 13 T cell receptor beta chains from one sample sequenced in a study of Graves' ophthalmopathy and Graves' hyperthyroidism. RNA served as the template for amplifying TCR beta CDR3 regions. Scientists carried out first-round RT-PCR using HTBI primers and then a second-round multiplex PCR. TCRdb fed the multiplex PCR reads into MiXCR, producing one record per CDR3 protein. The sample has approximately 150,000 distinct CDR3 sequences, 30% to 45% seen once; the top ten hold about 9.5%. The source material was peripheral blood. Source of these receptors: a young man with Graves' ophthalmopathy.

The sample holds many counts of this clonotype. The CDR3 bases are TGTGCCTGGAGGAAATTCCCGGGAGCTTATGGCTACACCTTC. It is translated as CAWRKFPGAYGYTF. The chain uses TRBV30 and TRBJ1-2; D is unresolved. The CDR3 extends over 14 amino acids. The V gene's germline CDR1 is GTSNPN and CDR2 SVGIG (reference sequence). Trimming stripped 3 bases from V and 5 bases from J, with 16 bases between. The entire variable domain, with the rest obtained from reference TRBV30 and TRBJ1-2, is as follows: SQTIHQWPATLVQPVGSPLSLECTVEGTSNPNLYWYRQAAGRGLQLLFYSVGIGQISSEVPQNLSASRPQDRQFILSSKKLLLSDSGFYLCAWRKFPGAYGYTFGSGTRLTVV.

At least ten counts were recorded for this clonotype. The chain carries TRBV29-1 and TRBJ1-3, with D unclear. Trimming pared 4 bases from V and 0 bases from J, leaving 16 bases between. Per germline, CDR1 SQVTM and CDR2 ANQGSEA. This CDR3 comprises 16 residues. The CDR3 sequence is CSVAGGPENSGNTIYF. For the CDR3, the DNA is TGCAGCGTTGCTGGCGGGCCGGAAAACTCTGGAAACACCATATATTTT. Looking up the rest from reference TRBV29-1 and TRBJ1-3 gives the full variable domain: SAVISQKPSRDICQRGTSLTIQCQVDSQVTMMFWYRQQPGQSLTLIATANQGSEATYESGFVIDKFPISRPNLTFSTLTVSNMSPEDSSIYLCSVAGGPENSGNTIYFGEGSWLTVV.

This rearrangement joins TRBV7-8 to TRBJ1-3; D gene unclear. Per the germline V gene, CDR1 is SGHVS and CDR2 is FQNEAQ. With 2 bases removed from V and 0 bases from J, the gap between germline ends came to 11 bases. The CDR3 has 16 amino acids. DNA of the CDR3: TGTGCCAGCAGCTTAAAGGTTCTGAGCTCTGGAAACACCATATATTTT. Its translation is CASSLKVLSSGNTIYF. The full variable domain, with the rest looked up from reference TRBV7-8 and TRBJ1-3, is GAGVSQSPRYKVAKRGQDVALRCDPISGHVSLFWYQQALGQGPEFLTYFQNEAQLDKSGLPSDRFFAERPEGSVSTLKIQRTQQEDSAVYLCASSLKVLSSGNTIYFGEGSWLTVV.

In this sample, this clonotype turned up many times. The chain joins TRBV30 to TRBJ2-7, with TRBD2 matching 11 bases. V was clipped by 1 base and J by 3 bases; unmatched bases: 5. CDR3 length: 15 amino acids. Germline V gene data show CDR1 as GTSNPN and CDR2 as SVGIG (reference sequence). The CDR3 here is CAWSALGTSGYEQYF. Written as DNA, the CDR3 is TGTGCCTGGAGTGCCCTCGGGACTAGCGGCTACGAGCAGTACTTC.

This clonotype was picked up many times. The chain joins TRBV7-8 to TRBJ1-5, with D unclear. This CDR3 is 15 amino acids long. The V gene lost 1 base and the J gene lost 0 bases, with 7 bases spanning the gap. CDR1 and CDR2 from the germline V gene are SGHVS and FQNEAQ. The CDR3 is CASSLDTYSNQPQHF. The CDR3 DNA follows: TGTGCCAGCAGCTTAGACACTTATAGCAATCAGCCCCAGCATTTT.

This clonotype was observed at least ten times. The rearrangement uses TRBV6-5 and TRBJ1-2; TRBD1 aligns across 9 bases. CDR1 is MNHEY and CDR2 is SVGAGI in the germline V gene. V dropped 7 bases and J dropped 14; count of bases not matched to a gene: 14. CDR3 length: 13 amino acids. This CDR3 reads CASIWDREGAETF. For the CDR3, the DNA is TGTGCCAGCATTTGGGACAGGGAAGGGGCGGAGACCTTC.

This clonotype came up many times. The J gene is TRBJ2-5, the V gene TRBV27, with 8 positions matching TRBD1. V dropped 3 bases and J dropped 7; count of bases not matched to a gene: 13. Germline V gene lookup returns CDR1 MNHEY and CDR2 SMNVEV (reference sequence). This CDR3 has 16 amino acids. The CDR3 sequence is CASSLVWTGNRGTQYF. The DNA for the CDR3 is TGTGCCAGCAGTTTGGTTTGGACAGGGAATCGGGGGACCCAGTACTTC.

In this sample, this clonotype turned up many times. CDR3 amino acids: CAWSAGKPLHF. DNA of the CDR3: TGTGCCTGGAGTGCGGGTAAACCCCTCCACTTT. The gene calls are TRBV30 and TRBJ1-6, with D hard to call. The CDR3 spans 11 residues. The V and J ends lost 1 base and 12 bases respectively, with 7 bases between them. Germline CDR1 and CDR2: GTSNPN and SVGIG (reference sequence). The variable domain in full, completed from reference TRBV30 and TRBJ1-6, reads SQTIHQWPATLVQPVGSPLSLECTVEGTSNPNLYWYRQAAGRGLQLLFYSVGIGQISSEVPQNLSASRPQDRQFILSSKKLLLSDSGFYLCAWSAGKPLHFGNGTRLTVT.

This clonotype was counted many times. The chain carries TRBV18 and TRBJ2-7; 8 nucleotides line up with TRBD1. This CDR3 comprises 15 residues. Trimming at V came to 3 bases and at J to 3 bases, leaving 7 bases not matched to a gene. CDR1 is KGHSH and CDR2 is LQKENI in the germline V gene. CDR3 DNA: TGTGCCAGCTCACCCTCCAGGACAGGGTTCTACGAGCAGTACTTC. It encodes CASSPSRTGFYEQYF.

This clonotype was detected ten times or more. The chain joins TRBV13 to TRBJ1-1; no reliable D call. V lost 3 bases, J lost 5 bases, and 13 bases lay in between. The CDR3 totals 14 residues. Germline V gene lookup returns CDR1 PRHDT and CDR2 FYEKMQ (reference sequence). The CDR3 spells CASSLSNWGTEAFF. The CDR3 DNA reads as TGTGCCAGCAGCTTGAGTAATTGGGGAACTGAAGCTTTCTTT. Variable domain in full (rest from reference TRBV13 and TRBJ1-1): AAGVIQSPRHLIKEKRETATLKCYPIPRHDTVYWYQQGPGQDPQFLISFYEKMQSDKGSIPDRFSAQQFSDYHSELNMSSLELGDSALYFCASSLSNWGTEAFFGQGTRLTVV.

This clonotype was recorded only once. The chain uses TRBV7-2 and TRBJ2-7, with TRBD2 matching over 9 bases. Germline CDR1 reads SGHTA; CDR2 reads FQGNSA. The CDR3 is 15 residues long. After removal of 5 bases from V and 2 bases from J, the junction contained 7 bases not matched to a gene. The CDR3, as DNA: TGTGCCAGCAGCGTCACTAGCGGGTCTCCCTACGAGCAGTACTTC. Translation gives CASSVTSGSPYEQYF.

This clonotype showed up many times. The genes are TRBV28 and TRBJ2-2; 9 bases fit TRBD1. Germline loops: CDR1 MDHEN, CDR2 SYDVKM. V trimming: 3 bases; J trimming: 3 bases; junction bases outside the gene matches: 2. The CDR3 spans 15 residues. The chain's CDR3 is CASSFRDRDTGELFF. CDR3 in DNA: TGTGCCAGCAGTTTCCGGGACAGGGACACCGGGGAGCTGTTTTTT.

This clonotype was counted many times. The chain couples TRBV20-1 to TRBJ2-2; TRBD1 or TRBD2 may be the D gene (5 bases each). The CDR3 is 15 amino acids. Trimming took off 0 bases at V and 3 bases at J, with 11 bases between the two ends. Germline V gene lookup returns CDR1 DFQATT and CDR2 SNEGSKA (reference sequence). DNA for the CDR3: TGCAGTGCTAGAGAAGCAGGGACGGACACCGGGGAGCTGTTTTTT. Its translation is CSAREAGTDTGELFF.